This is a list of T cell receptor beta chains from one sample in a study of T cell changes during pregnancy in multiple sclerosis. The data were produced by immunoSEQ multiplex PCR, yet TCRdb's version contains in-frame clones alone and is incomplete. The sample has over 40,000 clones, roughly 90% seen once. The sequencing here drew on peripheral blood, taken in the second trimester of pregnancy. All receptors come from a female donor in good health, enrolled as a control in a pregnancy study. CDR3s include the opening cysteine and the closing phenylalanine or tryptophan. The D gene is left open where the match is weak.

j_gene,d_gene,len,v_gene,CDR3aa,CDR3nt
TRBJ2-5,.,17,TRBV18,CASSHRVAGPKQETQYF,TGTGCCAGCTCCCACCGGGTGGCGGGACCAAAACAAGAGACCCAGTACTTC
TRBJ1-2,TRBD1,16,TRBV14,CASSQDRDRGFYGYTF,TGTGCCAGCAGCCAAGATCGGGACAGGGGTTTCTATGGCTACACCTTC
TRBJ2-7,TRBD2,15,TRBV11-2,CASSPPRDYPPEQYF,TGTGCCAGCAGCCCGCCCCGGGACTATCCCCCCGAGCAGTACTTC
TRBJ2-5,.,14,TRBV2,CASRKDSYQETQYF,TGTGCCAGCAGGAAGGACAGTTATCAGGAGACCCAGTACTTC
TRBJ2-1,TRBD2,15,TRBV29-1,CSVDRLAVTYNEQFF,TGCAGCGTTGACCGTCTAGCGGTCACCTACAATGAGCAGTTCTTC
TRBJ2-7,.,13,TRBV11-2,CASSPPVGREQYF,TGTGCCAGCAGCCCACCAGTGGGGCGAGAGCAGTACTTC
TRBJ1-2,TRBD1,15,TRBV15,CATSRDRGQGMRYTF,TGTGCCACCAGCAGAGATAGAGGACAGGGGATGCGCTACACCTTC
TRBJ2-7,TRBD1,13,TRBV18,CASSAQGVHEQYF,TGTGCCAGCTCAGCGCAGGGGGTCCACGAGCAGTACTTC
TRBJ1-1,.,12,TRBV30,CAWSVRSGEAFF,TGTGCCTGGAGTGTACGGTCTGGAGAGGCTTTCTTT
TRBJ2-5,TRBD2,16,TRBV25-1,CASSEGSGAHQETQYF,TGTGCCAGCAGTGAAGGTAGCGGGGCTCACCAAGAGACCCAGTACTTC